This paragraph covers one T cell receptor beta chain sequence. Its target is not known. This sample was taken from a study of beta chain features in type 1 diabetes. Study background: The study examined around 98,000,000 sorted cells across all samples. The study, taken as a whole, reports: In comparison with healthy donors, patients had naive, central memory and Treg TCRB repertoires that appeared more similar.

Germline V CDR1 and CDR2: MDHEN, SYDVKM. V was clipped by 5 bases and J by 6 bases; unmatched bases: 9. This CDR3 comprises 15 residues. Using CD45RO/CCR7/CD25/CD127/CD95/CD27, CD4+ naive, central memory, regulatory and stem cell-like memory cells were sorted. The whole isolated RNA underwent reverse transcription, so sequencing captured expressed TCRB transcripts. Method: immunoSEQ multiplex PCR; TCRdb's copy keeps in-frame clones and lacks some. The sample consists of about 930,000 clones, under 20% of them appearing once. Source material: naive CD4+ T cells from blood. The rearrangement uses TRBV28 and TRBJ2-3; 9 bases map to TRBD1. This TCR derives from a woman aged 18-30 years in good health. Here the CDR3 reads CASSRGDRVADTQYF. CDR3 sequence (DNA): TGTGCCAGCAGTCGGGGGGACAGGGTTGCGGATACGCAGTATTTT.